These 9 T cell receptor beta chains came from one sample sequenced in a study of CD8+ T cells in alopecia areata. Sequencing templates came from extracted RNA that was reverse transcribed into cDNA. Assay used: immunoSEQ multiplex PCR; TCRdb lists only in-frame clones, some missing. The sample lists about 140,000 clones; about 88% were seen once. Indicated treatment: oral pan-JAK inhibitor, 5-10 mg twice daily. Here the sequenced sample was CD8+ T cells sorted from blood, taken at week 4, from a patient treated with tofacitinib. Receptors originate from a human donor with alopecia areata.

The chain carries TRBV7-9 and TRBJ2-1; D remains ambiguous. Germline CDR1 reads SEHNR; CDR2 reads FQNEAQ (reference sequence). The length of the CDR3 is 13 residues. Deletions cut 1 base from V and 8 bases from J, with 9 bases between. CDR3 protein: CASSLEVGYEQFF. In DNA form, the CDR3 reads TGTGCCAGCAGCTTAGAAGTGGGATATGAGCAGTTCTTC.

This clone was seen once. The chain has TRBV5-6 and TRBJ1-2; 8 bases agree with TRBD1. The CDR3 loop spans 15 amino acids. Germline loops: CDR1 SGHDT, CDR2 YYEEEE. Trimming at V came to 4 bases and at J to 4 bases, leaving 9 bases not matched to a gene. CDR3 protein: CASSHPGQGGYGYTF. The DNA of the CDR3 is TGTGCCAGCAGCCACCCCGGACAGGGCGGCTATGGCTACACCTTC.

V gene TRBV30 combines with J gene TRBJ2-2; D remains ambiguous. Germline V CDR1 and CDR2: GTSNPN, SVGIG (reference sequence). With 5 bases removed from V and 6 bases from J, the gap between germline ends came to 19 bases. The CDR3 runs to 15 residues. This CDR3 is CAWGLVRPPAGELFF. The DNA for the CDR3 is TGTGCCTGGGGCCTCGTGAGACCCCCCGCCGGGGAGCTGTTTTTT.

The genes are TRBV27 and TRBJ2-5, with 9 bases lining up with TRBD2. Germline CDR1 and CDR2: MNHEY and SMNVEV (reference sequence). CDR3 size: 15 residues. Trimming at V came to 4 bases and at J to 5 bases, leaving 8 bases not matched to a gene. In nucleotides, the CDR3 is TGTGCCAGCAGTTGGGGTAGCGGGAGAATTGAGACCCAGTACTTC. Translating gives CASSWGSGRIETQYF.

The CDR3 loop reads CASSINPGGDRTYEQYF. The DNA of the CDR3 is TGTGCCAGCTCAATAAACCCAGGGGGCGACAGAACCTACGAGCAGTACTTC. The gene calls are TRBV18 and TRBJ2-7, with 8 bases that match TRBD1. The CDR3 totals 17 residues. V was clipped by 5 bases and J by 2 bases; unmatched bases: 14. The germline V gene has CDR1 KGHSH and CDR2 LQKENI.

The chain employs TRBV7-6 and TRBJ1-1; D may be TRBD1 (5 bases). The ends were cut back, 6 bases at V and 3 bases at J, with 20 bases in the middle. Germline V gene lookup returns CDR1 SGHVS and CDR2 FNYEAQ. This CDR3 has 16 amino acids. The CDR3, as DNA: TGTGCCAGCAGAACACTAACCGGGGGGGAGGACACTGAAGCTTTCTTT. Amino acids: CASRTLTGGEDTEAFF.

This rearrangement joins TRBV6-5 to TRBJ1-5; D gene uncertain. This CDR3 region has 15 residues. Trimming left V 6 bases short and J 0 bases short, with 12 bases between. CDR1 is MNHEY and CDR2 is SVGAGI in the germline V gene. In DNA, the CDR3 is TGTGCCAGCAGAGAGACGGTCTATAGCAATCAGCCCCAGCATTTT. Residues: CASRETVYSNQPQHF.

This clone was counted once. The chain combines TRBV2 with TRBJ1-5; D gene uncertain. Trimming removed 6 bases from V and 0 bases from J, with 12 bases in between. The CDR3 totals 15 residues. Germline loops: CDR1 SNHLY, CDR2 FYNNEI. The CDR3, as DNA: TGTGCCAGCAGGCTATGTTGTGATAGCAATCAGCCCCAGCATTTT. As protein: CASRLCCDSNQPQHF.

This sequence joins TRBV5-4 and TRBJ2-7; D is perhaps TRBD1 or TRBD2 (5 bases each). The germline CDR1 and CDR2 sequences are SGHNT and YYREEE (reference sequence). The ends were cut back, 3 bases at V and 3 bases at J, with 10 bases in the middle. The CDR3 loop spans 13 amino acids. The CDR3 loop is CASSSGPDYEQYF. Written as DNA, the CDR3 is TGTGCCAGCAGCTCGGGACCCGACTACGAGCAGTACTTC.